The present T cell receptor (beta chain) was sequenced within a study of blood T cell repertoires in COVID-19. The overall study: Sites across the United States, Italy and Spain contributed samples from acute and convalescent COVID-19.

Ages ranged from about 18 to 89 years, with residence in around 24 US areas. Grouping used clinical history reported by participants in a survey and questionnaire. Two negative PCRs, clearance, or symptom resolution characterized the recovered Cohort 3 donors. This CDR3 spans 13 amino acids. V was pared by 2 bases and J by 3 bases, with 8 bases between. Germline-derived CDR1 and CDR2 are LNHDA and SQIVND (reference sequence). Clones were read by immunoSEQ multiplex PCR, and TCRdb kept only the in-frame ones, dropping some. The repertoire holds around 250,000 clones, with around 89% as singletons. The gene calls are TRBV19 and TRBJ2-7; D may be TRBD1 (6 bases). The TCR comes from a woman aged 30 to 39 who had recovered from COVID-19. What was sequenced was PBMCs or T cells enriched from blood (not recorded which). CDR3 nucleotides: TGTGCCAGTAGTATATCAGGGGACTACGAGCAGTACTTC. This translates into CASSISGDYEQYF.